This T cell receptor (beta chain) was obtained from a study of immune heterogeneity within non-small cell lung tumors. Study overall: Squamous cell carcinomas accounted for a few of the tumors, non-squamous carcinomas for around 9, and 1 was not otherwise specified.

TCR beta CDR3 regions came from multiplex PCR with 32 forward V and 13 reverse J primers. TCRdb analysed the multiplex PCR reads with MiXCR anew, one entry per CDR3 protein. This sample has 9,500 to 12,000 distinct CDR3 sequences; approximately 18% occur once, and the top ten carry under 4.5%. Overall study findings and caveats: The study found identical dominant CDR3 beta clonotypes recurring across tumor sites within a patient, alongside site-unique high-frequency clones. Most high-frequency T-cell receptor beta clonotypes were specific to a single patient.

The V segment lost 4 bases and the J segment 0 bases; nucleotides outside the gene matches: 7. Looked up from germline, CDR1 is LNHDA and CDR2 is SQIVND (reference sequence). There are 16 residues in the CDR3. Template input was genomic DNA from bulk tumor (about 600 ng per sample). Taken during surgery, several biopsies per primary tumor were spaced as far apart as possible within the tumor mass. Patients with untreated, newly diagnosed non-small cell lung cancer underwent curative surgery. Donors were newly diagnosed non-small cell lung cancer patients having surgery with curative intent. This clonotype has just a few counts. Its cognate antigen is unknown.

Sequencing was performed on lung tumor tissue. The chain uses TRBV19 and TRBJ1-1; 8 nucleotides align to TRBD1. The origin of this receptor is a man between 60 and 75 years old with non-small cell lung cancer. The CDR3 nucleotides read TGTGCCAGTAGTACGGCAGGGGGCCTGATGAACACTGAAGCTTTCTTT. This sequence encodes CASSTAGGLMNTEAFF. The full variable domain, in which reference TRBV19 and TRBJ1-1 provide the parts outside the CDR3, is DGGITQSPKYLFRKEGQNVTLSCEQNLNHDAMYWYRQDPGQGLRLIYYSQIVNDFQKGDIAEGYSVSREKKESFPLTVTSAQKNPTAFYLCASSTAGGLMNTEAFFGQGTRLTVV.